This TCR beta chain was sequenced for a study of blood T cell repertoires in COVID-19. Overall study: The origin of the acute and convalescent COVID-19 samples was the United States, Italy and Spain.

Authors' analysis steps: Estimation of nucleated cell counts was performed using reference gene primer amplification. Data came from immunoSEQ multiplex PCR; TCRdb stores just in-frame clones and leaves some out. V, J and clone size are those of that table, while D and trimming were read from the DNA. The table includes 150,000 to 200,000 clones, over 70% detected once. In germline, CDR1 is DFQATT, CDR2 SNEGSKA (reference sequence). The CDR3 covers 10 residues. V lost 3 bases to trimming and J lost 10 bases, with 7 bases between them. Participant-reported clinical history was the basis for cohort assignment.

This chain joins TRBV20-1 and TRBJ2-1, with D unresolved. This clonotype originated in a man aged 50 or older who had recovered from COVID-19. Source material: PBMCs or T cells enriched from blood (not recorded which). DNA of the CDR3: TGCAGTGCTAGGGAGCCGGAGCAGTTCTTC. It yields the protein CSAREPEQFF.